The 5 T cell receptor beta chains listed next were all sequenced from one sample in a study of cytomegalovirus exposure and HLA in healthy donors. The table came from immunoSEQ multiplex PCR; TCRdb's copy has only in-frame clones and leaves some out. The profile covers around 300,000 clones, with 80% to 90% appearing a single time and around 1% taken by the ten largest. The sample taken for sequencing was PBMCs. Every receptor here comes from a woman aged 18-30 years in good health and CMV-seronegative.

This clone was seen only a few times. The V gene is TRBV7-9, the J gene TRBJ1-6; weak D call: TRBD1 (5 bases). This CDR3 region has 10 residues. V dropped 6 bases and J dropped 15 bases, with 9 bases sitting between them. Germline V lookup: CDR1 SEHNR, CDR2 FQNEAQ (reference sequence). CDR3 sequence reads: CASSLDSLHF. The DNA of the CDR3 is TGTGCCAGCAGTCTCGACAGCCTCCACTTT.

The chain is built from TRBV5-1 and TRBJ1-5; 9 bases align to TRBD1. The V segment lost 4 bases and the J segment 7 bases; nucleotides outside the gene matches: 6. The CDR3 is 14 amino acids. Germline lookup yields CDR1 SGHRS and CDR2 YFSETQ. The DNA for the CDR3 is TGCGCCAGCAGCCCCGGGACAGGGAACCAGCCCCAGCATTTT. Amino acid sequence: CASSPGTGNQPQHF.

The chain has TRBV19 and TRBJ2-7; TRBD1 aligns across 9 bases. V lost 3 bases and J lost 3; bases outside the gene matches: 6. There are 15 residues in the CDR3. Germline V gives CDR1 LNHDA, CDR2 SQIVND (reference sequence). The DNA for the CDR3 is TGTGCCAGTAGTATTGGACAGGGGTTCCGCTACGAGCAGTACTTC. It is translated as CASSIGQGFRYEQYF. Together with reference TRBV19 and TRBJ2-7, the CDR3 gives the full variable domain: DGGITQSPKYLFRKEGQNVTLSCEQNLNHDAMYWYRQDPGQGLRLIYYSQIVNDFQKGDIAEGYSVSREKKESFPLTVTSAQKNPTAFYLCASSIGQGFRYEQYFGPGTRLTVT.

The table lists this clone with a count of one. This sequence joins TRBV28 and TRBJ1-2; tentatively, D is TRBD1 (5 bases). Deletions cut 4 bases from V and 4 bases from J, with 10 bases between. Germline V gene data show CDR1 as MDHEN and CDR2 as SYDVKM. The CDR3 is made up of 13 amino acids. The CDR3 DNA reads TGTGCCAGCAGTTCGCAGGGCCTCTATGGCTACACCTTC. This translates into CASSSQGLYGYTF.

The V call is TRBV30, the J call TRBJ1-2; a possible D gene is TRBD1 (5 bases). The CDR3 is made up of 11 amino acids. Trimming cost V 1 base and J 10 bases, with 10 bases left between them. Germline V gene lookup returns CDR1 GTSNPN and CDR2 SVGIG (reference sequence). CDR3 sequence reads: CAWSAGAAYTF. The CDR3 DNA reads TGTGCCTGGAGTGCTGGGGCCGCCTACACCTTC.